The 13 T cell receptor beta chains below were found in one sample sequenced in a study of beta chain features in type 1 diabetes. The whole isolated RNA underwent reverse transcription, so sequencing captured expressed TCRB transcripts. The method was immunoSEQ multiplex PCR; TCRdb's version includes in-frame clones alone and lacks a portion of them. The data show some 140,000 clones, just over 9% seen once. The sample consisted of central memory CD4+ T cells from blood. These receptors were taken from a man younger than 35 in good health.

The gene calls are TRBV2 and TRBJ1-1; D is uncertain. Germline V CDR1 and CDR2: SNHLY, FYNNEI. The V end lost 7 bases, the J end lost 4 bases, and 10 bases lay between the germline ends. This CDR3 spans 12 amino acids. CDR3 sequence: CASTTGSTEAFF. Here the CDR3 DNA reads TGTGCCAGCACAACGGGTTCCACTGAAGCTTTCTTT.

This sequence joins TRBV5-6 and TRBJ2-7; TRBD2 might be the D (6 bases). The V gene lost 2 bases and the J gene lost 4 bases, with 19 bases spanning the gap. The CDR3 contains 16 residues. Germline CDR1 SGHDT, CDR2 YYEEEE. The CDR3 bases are TGTGCCAGCAGCTTAGTACGGGAGAGGGGCGTGTACGAGCAGTACTTC. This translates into CASSLVRERGVYEQYF.

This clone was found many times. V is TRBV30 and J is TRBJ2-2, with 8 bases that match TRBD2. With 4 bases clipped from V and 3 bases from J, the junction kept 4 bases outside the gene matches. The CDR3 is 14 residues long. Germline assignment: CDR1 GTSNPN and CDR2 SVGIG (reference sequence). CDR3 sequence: CAWIGRGYTGELFF. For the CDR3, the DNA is TGTGCCTGGATCGGGAGGGGATACACCGGGGAGCTGTTTTTT.

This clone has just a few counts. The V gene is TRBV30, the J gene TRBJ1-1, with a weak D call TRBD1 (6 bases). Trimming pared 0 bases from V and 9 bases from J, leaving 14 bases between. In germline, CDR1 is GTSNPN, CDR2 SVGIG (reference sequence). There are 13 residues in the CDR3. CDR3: CAWSVPGTRKAFF. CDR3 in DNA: TGTGCCTGGAGTGTACCAGGGACAAGAAAAGCTTTCTTT.

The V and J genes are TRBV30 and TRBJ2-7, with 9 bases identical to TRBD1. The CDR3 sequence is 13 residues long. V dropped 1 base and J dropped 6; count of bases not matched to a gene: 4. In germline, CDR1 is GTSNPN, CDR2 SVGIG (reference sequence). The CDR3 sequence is CAWSAGQGAEQYF. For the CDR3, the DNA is TGTGCCTGGAGTGCGGGACAGGGCGCCGAGCAGTACTTC.

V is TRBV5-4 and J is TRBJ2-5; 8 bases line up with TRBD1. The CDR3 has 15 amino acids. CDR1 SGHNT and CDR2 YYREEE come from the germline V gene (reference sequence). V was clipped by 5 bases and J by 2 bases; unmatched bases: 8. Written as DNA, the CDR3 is TGTGCCAGCAGTTCCGGACAGGGCAGACAAGAGACCCAGTACTTC. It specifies CASSSGQGRQETQYF.

In DNA, the CDR3 is TGCAGCGTTGGCAGTTGGGGCCCTGAAGCTTTCTTT. The encoded protein is CSVGSWGPEAFF. This sequence joins TRBV29-1 and TRBJ1-1, with D maybe TRBD1 (5 bases). Trimming removed 4 bases at V and 6 bases at J, with 12 bases between. The germline CDR1 and CDR2 sequences are SQVTM and ANQGSEA. The CDR3 loop spans 12 amino acids.

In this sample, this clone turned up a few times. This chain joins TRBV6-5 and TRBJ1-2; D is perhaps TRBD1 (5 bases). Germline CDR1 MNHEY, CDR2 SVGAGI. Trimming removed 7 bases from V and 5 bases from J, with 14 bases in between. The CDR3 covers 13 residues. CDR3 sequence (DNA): TGTGCCAGCACCTCCGGGAGGGGATATGGCTACACCTTC. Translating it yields CASTSGRGYGYTF.

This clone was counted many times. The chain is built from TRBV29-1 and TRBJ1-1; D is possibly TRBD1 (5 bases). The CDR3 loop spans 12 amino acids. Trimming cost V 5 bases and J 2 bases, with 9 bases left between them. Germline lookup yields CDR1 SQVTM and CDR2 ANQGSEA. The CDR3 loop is CSVRQGNTEAFF. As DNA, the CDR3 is TGCAGCGTTCGCCAGGGAAACACTGAAGCTTTCTTT.

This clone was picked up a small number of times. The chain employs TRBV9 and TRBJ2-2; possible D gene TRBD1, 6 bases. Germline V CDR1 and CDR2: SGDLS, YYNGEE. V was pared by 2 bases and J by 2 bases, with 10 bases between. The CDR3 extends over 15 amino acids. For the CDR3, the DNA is TGTGCCAGCAGCGTGGGGACACCAAACACCGGGGAGCTGTTTTTT. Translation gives CASSVGTPNTGELFF.

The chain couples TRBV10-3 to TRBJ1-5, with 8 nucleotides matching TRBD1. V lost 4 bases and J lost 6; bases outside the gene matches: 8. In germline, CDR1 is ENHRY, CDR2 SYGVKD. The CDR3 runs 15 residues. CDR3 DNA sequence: TGTGCCATCAGTGGGGGGACAGGAGGGAGTCAGCCCCAGCATTTT. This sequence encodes CAISGGTGGSQPQHF.

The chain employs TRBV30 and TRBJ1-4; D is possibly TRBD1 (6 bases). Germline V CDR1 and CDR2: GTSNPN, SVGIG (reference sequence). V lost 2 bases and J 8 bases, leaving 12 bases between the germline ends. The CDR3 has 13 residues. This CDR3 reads CAWSRGGGEKLFF. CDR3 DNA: TGTGCCTGGAGTAGGGGGGGCGGAGAAAAACTGTTTTTT. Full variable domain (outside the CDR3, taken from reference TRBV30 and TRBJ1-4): SQTIHQWPATLVQPVGSPLSLECTVEGTSNPNLYWYRQAAGRGLQLLFYSVGIGQISSEVPQNLSASRPQDRQFILSSKKLLLSDSGFYLCAWSRGGGEKLFFGSGTQLSVL.

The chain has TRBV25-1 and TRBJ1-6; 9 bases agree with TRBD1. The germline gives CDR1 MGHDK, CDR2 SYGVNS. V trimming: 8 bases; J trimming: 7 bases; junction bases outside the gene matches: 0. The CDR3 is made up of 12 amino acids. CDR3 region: CASGQGNSPLHF. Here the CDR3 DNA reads TGTGCCAGCGGACAGGGGAATTCACCCCTCCACTTT.